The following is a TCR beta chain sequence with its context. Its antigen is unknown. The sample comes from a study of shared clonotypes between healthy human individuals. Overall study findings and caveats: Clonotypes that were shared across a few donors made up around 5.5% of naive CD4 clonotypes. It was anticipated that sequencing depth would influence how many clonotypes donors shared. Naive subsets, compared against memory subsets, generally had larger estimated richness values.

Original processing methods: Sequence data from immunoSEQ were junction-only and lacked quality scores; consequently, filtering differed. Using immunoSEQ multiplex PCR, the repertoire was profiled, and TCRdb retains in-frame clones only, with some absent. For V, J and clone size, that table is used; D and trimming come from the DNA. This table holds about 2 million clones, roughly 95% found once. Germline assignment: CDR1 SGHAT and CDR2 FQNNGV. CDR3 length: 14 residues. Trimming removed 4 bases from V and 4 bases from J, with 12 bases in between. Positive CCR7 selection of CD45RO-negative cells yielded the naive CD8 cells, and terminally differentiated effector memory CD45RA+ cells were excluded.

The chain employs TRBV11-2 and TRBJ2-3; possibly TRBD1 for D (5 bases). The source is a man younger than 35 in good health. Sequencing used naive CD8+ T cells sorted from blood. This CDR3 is CASSSGHGPDTQYF. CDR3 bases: TGTGCCAGCAGCTCCGGACACGGGCCAGATACGCAGTATTTT.